This TCR beta chain stems from a study of T-cell memory formation after mild COVID-19 (dated by TCRdb to about 2021). With regard to the full study: TCR sequence clusters from the two donors were largely donor specific. In two donors, T-cell clones that expanded and contracted after mild COVID-19 were followed by sequencing TCRalpha and TCRbeta repertoires longitudinally. Two young, previously healthy adult volunteers made up the cohort, one male and one female. Paper-wide results and their limitations: Contracting CD4+ clones appeared mostly in the CM and EM memory subsets, whereas CD8+ clones were enriched in EMRA. The detection of some responding clones in pre-infection memory suggests that pre-existing cross-reactive memory T cells joined the SARS-CoV-2 response. Balanced CD4/CD8 phenotypes were observed for clones contracting from day 15 to 85, whereas a bias towards CD4+ was observed for a second wave of clones expanding from day 15 to 37. The study covered only a couple of mild cases, and larger cohorts including severe cases with pre-infection samples were considered necessary. SARS-CoV-2 specificity of the second-wave clones peaking on day 37 was not confirmed.

Sequencing relied on an Illumina NovaSeq 6000. TCRalpha and TCRbeta cDNA libraries were built by 5'RACE with constant-segment primers, adding sample barcodes and unique molecular identifiers. Trizol reagent was used to extract RNA from every sample. Libraries were amplified in two PCR steps, with a second sample barcode and Illumina TruSeq adapters added in the second step. Sequencing of libraries was performed on an Illumina NovaSeq with 2 x 150 bp paired-end reads. The paper's data handling went like this. Demultiplexing of reads and collapsing into UMI-guided consensus sequences were performed with migec v1.2.7. With mixcr v2.1.11, UMI consensuses were aligned to TRA and TRB V and J templates and assembled into clonotypes. Clonotypes were classified as expanded or contracted when called significant by both edgeR and NoisET, with noise models trained on biological replicates. edgeR calls used a false discovery rate-adjusted p below 0.01 and a log2 fold-change threshold of 1. As an exploratory analysis of dynamics, max-normalized trajectories of the 1000 most abundant clonotypes were examined with PCA combined with hierarchical clustering. The CD4 or CD8 phenotype of responding clones was assigned using the separately sequenced CD4+ and CD8+ repertoires. TCRdb trimmed the raw reads at Q25, called clones with MiXCR and kept productive beta chains. Identical CDR3 proteins give one entry, which carries the most common genes and DNA. TCRdb's processing, not the study's, gives the V and J calls here. This sample comprises hundreds of thousands of distinct CDR3 sequences, 20% to 25% of them detected only once. The ten largest clones capture about 8.2% of the sample.

Ficoll-Paque density gradient centrifugation was the method used to isolate PBMCs. This clonotype occurred a few times. It lacks a known antigen. No base-level quality is on record; no much larger clone is a single base apart. Here V drops 6 bases and J drops 4 bases, and the junction holds 8 bases not matched to any gene. Looking up the germline V gene yields CDR1 SNHLY and CDR2 FYNNEI. From cysteine to phenylalanine, the CDR3 is 15 amino acids long. Just CDR3 DNA is preserved here, 45 bases in frame from base 1. This receptor was obtained from an adult woman who had mild COVID-19 (a few samples of this study predate the infection). The sample titles of this study are shuffled in the database, so cell type and time point are left out; the donor was told from shared clones. Recombination connected TRBV2 to TRBJ2-2; TRBD1 fits 7 bases in the junction. Sequenced material: PBMCs or a T cell subset sorted from them (not recorded which). Here is the DNA: TGTGCCAGCAGCCCCCAGACAGGGACCACCGGGGAGCTGTTTTTT. This encodes CASSPQTGTTGELFF.